Each of the 21 T cell receptor beta chains below was sequenced from the same sample in a study of post-analysis software for immune sequencing data. General study points: There were a few TRBV segments more frequent in patients than controls, and TRBV5-6, TRBV5-1 and TRBV20-1 were among them.

Presence of unique molecular identifiers characterized the TCR beta cDNA libraries. In TCRdb, the PCR reads were re-called with MiXCR into one record per CDR3 protein. The repertoire holds 750,000 to 950,000 distinct CDR3 sequences, with about 45% as singletons. The antigens of these receptors remain unknown. The sequencing input was blood. The receptors originated from a girl between 10 and 17 years old with multiple sclerosis.

The rearrangement joins TRBV6-6 to TRBJ2-3; D gene unclear. The germline V gene encodes CDR1 MNHNY and CDR2 SVGAGI (reference sequence). The CDR3 has 14 amino acids. Trimming shortened V by 2 bases and J by 2 bases, and 8 bases separated the two germline ends. The CDR3 region has the DNA TGTGCCAGCAGTTACCTCACACTCACAGATACGCAGTATTTT. Amino acid sequence: CASSYLTLTDTQYF.

The rearrangement uses TRBV6-1 and TRBJ2-7; D is uncertain. V was clipped by 1 base and J by 1 base, with 11 bases between them. Germline values: CDR1 MNHNS, CDR2 SASEGT. The CDR3 extends over 15 amino acids. The CDR3: CASSEERFGSYEQYF. The CDR3 coding sequence is TGTGCCAGCAGTGAAGAGCGATTTGGGTCCTACGAGCAGTACTTC.

This clonotype turned up a few times. The J gene is TRBJ1-1, the V gene TRBV18; no reliable D call. V was shortened by 4 bases and J by 0 bases, with 3 bases between the two germline ends. CDR1 is KGHSH, CDR2 LQKENI, per germline. The CDR3 sequence is 12 residues long. CDR3 DNA sequence: TGTGCCAGCTCACAAATGAACACTGAAGCTTTCTTT. Translation: CASSQMNTEAFF.

The chain is built from TRBV6-5 and TRBJ1-5; 9 nucleotides align to TRBD1. CDR3 length equals 14 residues. Germline V gene data show CDR1 as MNHEY and CDR2 as SVGAGI. With V trimmed by 5 bases and J by 7 bases, 6 bases remained unmatched. CDR3 in amino acids: CASSQDRGSQPQHF. Here the CDR3 DNA reads TGTGCCAGCAGTCAGGACAGGGGAAGCCAGCCCCAGCATTTT.

This clonotype appeared a few times. The gene calls are TRBV24-1 and TRBJ1-4; 8 bases align to TRBD1. The germline gives CDR1 KGHDR, CDR2 SFDVKD. CDR3 length: 14 residues. J was trimmed by 6 bases and V by 5 bases; bases with no gene match: 4. This CDR3 is CATSAQGADEKLFF. The CDR3 DNA reads TGTGCCACCAGTGCCCAGGGGGCTGATGAAAAACTGTTTTTT.

This clonotype was detected only a few times. The chain is built from TRBV9 and TRBJ1-2, with D unclear. CDR3 length: 12 amino acids. Trimming cost V 3 bases and J 4 bases, with 7 bases left between them. Germline loops: CDR1 SGDLS, CDR2 YYNGEE. The CDR3 here is CASSGSGYGYTF. The CDR3 region has the DNA TGTGCCAGCAGCGGTAGCGGCTATGGCTACACCTTC.

This clonotype has a handful of counts. V usage is TRBV12-3 or TRBV12-4 and J usage is TRBJ1-5; D gene unclear. Trimming took 9 bases from V and 7 from J, leaving 16 bases between them. The CDR3 consists of 13 residues. The CDR3 loop reads CASRGGPRQPQHF. The CDR3, as DNA: TGTGCCAGTAGAGGCGGTCCTCGGCAGCCCCAGCATTTT.

This chain uses TRBV11-3 with TRBJ2-1; 11 bases map to TRBD2. The DNA end is more similar to TRBJ2-7, so the J call may be wrong. CDR1 and CDR2 from the germline V gene are SGHNT and YENEEA. This CDR3 comprises 18 residues. CDR3 DNA sequence: TGTGCCAGCAGCTTTGGACTAGCGGGCTTAAGCTCCTACAATGAGCAGTACTTC. Its translation: CASSFGLAGLSSYNEQYF.

This chain connects TRBV28 to TRBJ2-7; 7 nucleotides line up with TRBD1. Germline V gene lookup returns CDR1 MDHEN and CDR2 SYDVKM. V dropped 4 bases and J dropped 0; count of bases not matched to a gene: 6. This CDR3 comprises 15 residues. CDR3 protein: CASSSPGQNSYEQYF. CDR3 DNA sequence: TGTGCCAGCAGTTCCCCGGGACAGAACTCCTACGAGCAGTACTTC.

The chain carries TRBV20-1 and TRBJ2-3; TRBD2 agrees at 13 bases. CDR3 length equals 16 residues. The junction had 8 bases not matched to a gene; V was cut back by 5 bases and J by 3 bases. The germline V gene has CDR1 DFQATT and CDR2 SNEGSKA (reference sequence). The CDR3 sequence: CSALTGTSGVTDTQYF. Written as DNA, the CDR3 is TGCAGTGCTTTAACCGGGACTAGCGGGGTGACAGATACGCAGTATTTT.

The V gene is TRBV7-2, the J gene TRBJ2-2; perhaps TRBD1 as D (5 bases). Trimming left V 4 bases short and J 3 bases short, with 9 bases between. The CDR3 runs to 14 residues. In germline, CDR1 is SGHTA, CDR2 FQGNSA. The CDR3 loop reads CASSSRQYTGELFF. In nucleotides, the CDR3 is TGTGCCAGCAGCTCCAGACAGTACACCGGGGAGCTGTTTTTT. Supplemented by reference TRBV7-2 and TRBJ2-2, the full variable domain reads GAGVSQSPSNKVTEKGKDVELRCDPISGHTALYWYRQSLGQGLEFLIYFQGNSAPDKSGLPSDRFSAERTGGSVSTLTIQRTQQEDSAVYLCASSSRQYTGELFFGEGSRLTVL.

Points on this clonotype: The junction does not match germline at one end; this may be a read error. The chain employs TRBV7-9 and TRBJ2-1; tentatively, D is TRBD2 (5 bases). CDR3 size: 11 residues. Germline CDR1 is SEHNR and CDR2 is FQNEAQ (reference sequence). The CDR3 loop is CSPSSTNGQFF. CDR3 nucleotides: TGTTCCCCGTCTAGCACGAATGGGCAGTTCTTC.

J is TRBJ2-1 and V is TRBV6-2 or TRBV6-3; 7 bases agree with TRBD2. J gave up 4 bases and V 0 bases, and 6 bases lay outside the gene matches. Looked up from germline, CDR1 is MNHEY and CDR2 is SVGEGT. This CDR3 is built from 16 residues. This chain's CDR3 is CASSYSRASGYNEQFF. CDR3 in DNA: TGTGCCAGCAGTTACTCGAGGGCTAGCGGATACAATGAGCAGTTCTTC.

The chain links TRBV28 to TRBJ2-7; the match to TRBD2 covers 10 bases. This CDR3 region has 15 residues. The germline V gene encodes CDR1 MDHEN and CDR2 SYDVKM. The junction had 6 bases not matched to a gene; V was cut back by 3 bases and J by 4 bases. CDR3 nucleotide sequence: TGTGCCAGCAGTTTGGCTAGCGGGAGAGTGTACGAGCAGTACTTC. This codes for CASSLASGRVYEQYF.

This clonotype was observed a few times. The V and J genes are TRBV20-1 and TRBJ1-6; TRBD1 is a possible D gene (5 bases). This CDR3 is 17 amino acids long. CDR1 is DFQATT, CDR2 SNEGSKA, per germline (reference sequence). V was shortened by 1 base and J by 0 bases, with 13 bases between the two germline ends. This CDR3 is CSARAHRIGSYNSPLHF. CDR3 nucleotides: TGCAGTGCTAGAGCACACAGGATCGGCTCCTATAATTCACCCCTCCACTTT.

V usage is TRBV15 and J usage is TRBJ2-4; D remains ambiguous. The DNA end lines up better with TRBJ2-7; the J call may be wrong. CDR3 size: 13 residues. Per germline, CDR1 LNHNV and CDR2 YYDKDF (reference sequence). The CDR3 DNA is TGTGCCACCAGCAGAGATATGATCTACGAGCAGTACTTC. Translated, it gives CATSRDMIYEQYF.

This clonotype was seen once. V usage is TRBV2 and J usage is TRBJ2-3; tentative D call: TRBD1 (5 bases). V gave up 6 bases and J gave up 5 bases, with 21 bases separating them. CDR1 is SNHLY and CDR2 is FYNNEI in the germline V gene. This CDR3 region has 16 residues. This chain's CDR3 is CASSRADKGRLDTQYF. CDR3 nucleotide sequence: TGTGCCAGCAGCCGGGCGGACAAGGGGCGGTTAGATACGCAGTATTTT.

In its sample, this clonotype was seen many times. The chain combines TRBV4-1 with TRBJ2-3; 12 nucleotides match TRBD2. Germline trimming cut 8 bases from V and 3 bases from J; bases unmatched to any gene: 12. Per germline, CDR1 MGHRA and CDR2 YSYEKL. The length of the CDR3 is 17 residues. The CDR3 DNA sequence: TGCGCCAGCGTATGGACTAGCGGGGAAGGAGGAACAGATACGCAGTATTTT. Its protein product is CASVWTSGEGGTDTQYF.

This chain connects TRBV4-3 to TRBJ1-3; TRBD1 is a possible D gene (6 bases). The V end was cut by 4 bases, the J end by 1 base, with 8 bases between. Germline CDR1 is LGHNA and CDR2 is YSLEER. The CDR3 has 14 amino acids. The CDR3 region is CASSLGQSGNTIYF. CDR3 nucleotide sequence: TGCGCCAGCAGCCTAGGACAGTCTGGAAACACCATATATTTT.

The chain recombines TRBV6-1 with TRBJ2-7; 10 bases map to TRBD2. Germline trimming cut 2 bases from V and 6 bases from J; bases unmatched to any gene: 10. The CDR3 has 16 amino acids. Per the germline V gene, CDR1 is MNHNS and CDR2 is SASEGT. The CDR3 loop is CASSELAGVAQGEQYF. CDR3 nucleotide sequence: TGTGCCAGCAGTGAACTAGCGGGAGTTGCTCAAGGCGAGCAGTACTTC.

This chain uses TRBV28 with TRBJ1-2; 10 positions match TRBD1. This CDR3 comprises 15 residues. V shed 3 bases and J 3 bases; nucleotides not matched to a gene: 4. The germline CDR1 and CDR2 sequences are MDHEN and SYDVKM. CDR3 nucleotide sequence: TGTGCCAGCAGTTTCCCCGGGACAGGGGACTATGGCTACACCTTC. Amino acid sequence: CASSFPGTGDYGYTF.